The entry that follows covers one TCR beta chain sequence. The same CDR3 also results from other DNA sequences found in this sample. This record belongs to a study of shared clonotypes between healthy human individuals. At the level of the study: The composition of the donors was a couple of women and a few men aged 18 to 49.

At a deep level, the assay was run. Sequencing used immunoSEQ multiplex PCR; TCRdb keeps in-frame clones, though not all of them. Counted here are about 2.4 million clones, roughly 92% occurring once; the ten biggest clones make up roughly 0.13%. This CDR3 comprises 14 residues. Germline V CDR1 and CDR2: SGHRS, YFSETQ. The V gene end was trimmed by 4 bases and the J gene end by 7 bases; junction bases not matched to a gene: 2. The sample was naive CD4+ T cells sorted from blood. Subset indicated: CD45RA+ positively selected. The receptor's source is a man between 18 and 29 years old in good health. This sequence joins TRBV5-1 and TRBJ1-6, with TRBD1 identical over 10 bases. CDR3 DNA sequence: TGCGCCAGCAGCACGGGACAGGGGAATTCACCCCTCCACTTT. Its protein product is CASSTGQGNSPLHF.